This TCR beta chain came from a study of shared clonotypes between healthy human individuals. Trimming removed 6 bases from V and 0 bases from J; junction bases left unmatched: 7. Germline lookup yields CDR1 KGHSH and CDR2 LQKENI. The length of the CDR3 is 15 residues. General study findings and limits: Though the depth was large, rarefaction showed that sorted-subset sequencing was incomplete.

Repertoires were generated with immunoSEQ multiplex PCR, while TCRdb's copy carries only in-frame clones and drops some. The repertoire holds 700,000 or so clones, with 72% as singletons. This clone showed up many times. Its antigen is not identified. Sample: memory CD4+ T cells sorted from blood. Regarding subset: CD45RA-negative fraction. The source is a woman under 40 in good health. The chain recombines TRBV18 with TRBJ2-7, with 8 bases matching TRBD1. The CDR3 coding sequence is TGTGCCAGCTCGTATACCGGGACAGGCTCCTACGAGCAGTACTTC. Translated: CASSYTGTGSYEQYF.